These 7 T cell receptor beta chains were all obtained from the same sample, sequenced in a study of T cells in Graves' hyperthyroidism and ophthalmopathy. TCR beta CDR3 regions were amplified from RNA. TCR CDR3 regions were first amplified by RT-PCR with HTBI primers. MiXCR, run by TCRdb on the multiplex PCR reads, gives a single entry per CDR3 protein. The data contain hundreds of thousands of distinct CDR3 sequences, about 15% of them singletons. Sample: blood. Source of these receptors: a woman younger than 35 with Graves' hyperthyroidism.

Ten or more counts support this clonotype. V is TRBV2 and J is TRBJ1-2; 9 bases match TRBD1. Germline CDR1 reads SNHLY; CDR2 reads FYNNEI. This CDR3 spans 15 amino acids. With 2 bases clipped from V and 2 bases from J, the junction kept 3 bases outside the gene matches. The CDR3 sequence: CASSENRGPNYGYTF. For the CDR3, the DNA is TGTGCCAGCAGTGAAAACAGGGGGCCAAACTATGGCTACACCTTC. Combining the CDR3 with reference TRBV2 and TRBJ1-2 gives the whole variable domain EPEVTQTPSHQVTQMGQEVILRCVPISNHLYFYWYRQILGQKVEFLVSFYNNEISEKSEIFDDQFSVERPDGSNFTLKIRSTKLEDSAMYFCASSENRGPNYGYTFGSGTRLTVV.

This clonotype was found many times. J is TRBJ2-2 and V is TRBV20-1; 7 bases match TRBD2. Germline V gene data show CDR1 as DFQATT and CDR2 as SNEGSKA (reference sequence). CDR3 length: 17 residues. The V segment lost 1 base and the J segment 0 bases; nucleotides outside the gene matches: 8. The CDR3 DNA follows: TGCAGTGCTAGAGTACAAGCGGGGCTCGCGAACACCGGGGAGCTGTTTTTT. It translates to CSARVQAGLANTGELFF.

This clonotype was seen only a few times. The V gene is TRBV11-2, the J gene TRBJ1-5; 7 bases agree with TRBD1. J lost 4 bases, V lost 4 bases, and 7 bases had no gene match. Germline V gene sequence: CDR1 SGHAT, CDR2 FQNNGV. This CDR3 has 15 residues. CDR3 nucleotide sequence: TGTGCCAGCAGCTCGGGACAGCTACCTAATCAGCCCCAGCATTTT. Amino acid sequence: CASSSGQLPNQPQHF.

In its sample, this clonotype was seen many times. The V gene is TRBV12-3 or TRBV12-4, the J gene TRBJ2-5; 10 bases align to TRBD1. The CDR3 is 16 amino acids. J gave up 5 bases and V 5 bases, and 11 bases lay outside the gene matches. CDR3 coding DNA: TGTGCCAGCAGTCCAAATGTTGGACAGGGGGGTGAGACCCAGTACTTC. This sequence encodes CASSPNVGQGGETQYF.

At least ten counts were recorded for this clonotype. The rearrangement joins TRBV12-3 or TRBV12-4 to TRBJ2-7; D is ambiguous. The CDR3 length is 13 residues. V lost 4 bases, J lost 2 bases, and 9 bases lay in between. As DNA, the CDR3 is TGTGCCAGCAGTTCATCCTTCACCTACGAGCAGTACTTC. Amino acid sequence: CASSSSFTYEQYF.

This clonotype was counted many times. The chain carries TRBV20-1 and TRBJ2-5; either TRBD1 or TRBD2 may fit D (6 bases each). The germline V gene has CDR1 DFQATT and CDR2 SNEGSKA (reference sequence). Trimming left V 5 bases short and J 6 bases short, with 19 bases between. This CDR3 comprises 14 residues. The CDR3 loop reads CSALDRRAQQTQYF. The CDR3 coding sequence is TGCAGTGCTTTAGACAGGAGGGCACAACAGACCCAGTACTTC.

As for this clonotype: Here the CDR3 omits its conserved ending phenylalanine or tryptophan, so a read error is the likely source. J is TRBJ2-1 and V is TRBV7-2; a weak D match, TRBD2 (6 bases). The CDR3 consists of 14 residues. Trimming shortened V by 7 bases and J by 5 bases, and 15 bases separated the two germline ends. CDR1 is SGHTA and CDR2 is FQGNSA in the germline V gene. The CDR3 loop is CASKTFRGNNEQFI. CDR3 nucleotides: TGTGCCAGCAAAACCTTCCGGGGGAACAATGAGCAGTTCATC.